This T cell receptor beta chain was observed in a study of monozygotic twins with inflammatory bowel disease. Germline assignment: CDR1 LGHNA and CDR2 YNFKEQ. This CDR3 has 16 amino acids. Of note for this clonotype: The antigen remains undetermined.

General study findings and limits: Repertoires of patients may have been made more variable by differing immunosuppressive treatments. Diversity of TCRbeta measured by inverse Simpson was lower in IBD patients than in healthy co-twins.

With the 5' RACE reads reprocessed, TCRdb shows one record per CDR3 protein and no DNA. This table holds 350,000 to 550,000 distinct CDR3 sequences. The chain couples TRBV4-2 to TRBJ2-2; TCRdb indicates TRBD2, and absent DNA this call remains unverified. This clonotype was obtained from a human donor with ulcerative colitis or Crohn's disease, or a healthy co-twin of an affected twin (not recorded which). The sample taken for sequencing was blood. The CDR3 protein is CASSQERRGEDGELFF.